These 17 T cell receptor beta chains came from one sample sequenced in a study of post-analysis software for immune sequencing data. General observations from the study: TRBV5-6, TRBV5-1 and TRBV20-1 belonged to a set of about 5 TRBV segments that were more frequent in patients than controls.

The TCR beta cDNA libraries contained unique molecular identifiers. TCRdb recomputed calls from the PCR reads with MiXCR, one row per CDR3 protein. The sample yields around 770,000 distinct CDR3 sequences, 35% to 55% seen once. Their cognate antigens are unknown. Sequences were obtained from blood. The receptors come from a girl aged 10 to 17 with multiple sclerosis.

V and J are TRBV6-6 and TRBJ2-7, with TRBD2 as a possible D gene (6 bases). CDR1 and CDR2 from the germline V gene are MNHNY and SVGAGI (reference sequence). The V end was cut by 0 bases, the J end by 1 base, with 16 bases between. The CDR3 extends over 17 amino acids. In nucleotides, the CDR3 is TGTGCCAGCAGTTACTCCGGGGGAGCGGCCGAGTCCTACGAGCAGTACTTC. Its translation is CASSYSGGAAESYEQYF.

This chain links TRBV7-3 with TRBJ1-2; 8 nucleotides match TRBD1. This CDR3 has 13 residues. Germline-derived CDR1 and CDR2 are SGHTA and FQGTGA. J was trimmed by 8 bases and V by 4 bases; bases with no gene match: 6. The CDR3 loop is CASSSAGGVGYTF. In nucleotides, the CDR3 is TGTGCCAGCAGCTCCGCAGGGGGCGTCGGCTACACCTTC.

This clonotype showed up just a few times. The gene calls are TRBV2 and TRBJ2-4; 11 bases agree with TRBD2. The CDR3 runs 16 residues. Losses at the gene ends were 4 bases for V and 10 bases for J; bases not matched to a gene: 12. The V gene's germline CDR1 is SNHLY and CDR2 FYNNEI. The CDR3 DNA follows: TGTGCCAGCAGTGGACTAACTAGCGGGGGCTTTAGGATTCAGTACTTC. Encoded protein: CASSGLTSGGFRIQYF.

This sequence joins TRBV3-1 and TRBJ2-1; 8 positions agree with TRBD2. The CDR3 sequence is 18 residues long. From germline, CDR1 is LGHDT and CDR2 YNNKEL (reference sequence). V gave up 4 bases and J gave up 6 bases; unmatched junction bases: 17. In DNA, the CDR3 is TGTGCCAGCAGCCCCATTACGGGAGGGGCCGAAGGACTCAATGAGCAGTTCTTC. It codes for CASSPITGGAEGLNEQFF.

The chain employs TRBV10-3 and TRBJ1-6; possible D gene TRBD1, 6 bases. The germline gives CDR1 ENHRY, CDR2 SYGVKD. The V end lost 0 bases, the J end lost 7 bases, and 19 bases lay between the germline ends. The CDR3 contains 18 residues. The CDR3 DNA reads as TGTGCCATCAGTGAGTCGGGTTCAGGGGTTGGTCGGAATTCACCCCTCCACTTT. It translates to CAISESGSGVGRNSPLHF.

The chain recombines TRBV27 with TRBJ2-3; the D is unclear. The CDR3 sequence is 13 residues long. Germline loops: CDR1 MNHEY, CDR2 SMNVEV (reference sequence). V dropped 3 bases and J dropped 11 bases, with 15 bases sitting between them. CDR3 coding DNA: TGTGCCAGCAGTTTCCTCGGGCAACCCCAGCAGTATTTT. Protein: CASSFLGQPQQYF.

The rearrangement links TRBV3-1 to TRBJ1-2, with 9 positions matching TRBD1. The germline V gene has CDR1 LGHDT and CDR2 YNNKEL (reference sequence). Trimming cost V 1 base and J 7 bases; bases outside gene matches: 10. The CDR3 is made up of 16 amino acids. The CDR3 loop reads CASSQGPGQGLSGYTF. The CDR3 DNA is TGTGCCAGCAGCCAAGGTCCGGGACAGGGCCTTAGTGGCTACACCTTC.

V gene TRBV10-3 combines with J gene TRBJ2-3; 9 bases map to TRBD2. The V gene's germline CDR1 is ENHRY and CDR2 SYGVKD. The CDR3 spans 14 residues. The trim removed 6 bases at V and 7 bases at J, leaving 8 bases unmatched. The CDR3 nucleotides are TGTGCCATCAGGGTAGCGGGAGAAGCCAATACGCAGTATTTT. This encodes CAIRVAGEANTQYF.

The chain links TRBV6-2 or TRBV6-3 to TRBJ2-1, with D possibly being TRBD2 (6 bases). The CDR3 is 13 residues long. V lost 4 bases, J lost 5 bases, and 9 bases lay in between. Germline-derived CDR1 and CDR2 are MNHEY and SVGEGT. CDR3 amino acids: CASSSRTNNEQFF. For the CDR3, the DNA is TGTGCCAGCAGTTCTCGGACTAACAATGAGCAGTTCTTC.

This clonotype was counted only a few times. J is TRBJ2-3 and V is TRBV28; D not resolved. Germline CDR1 is MDHEN and CDR2 is SYDVKM. CDR3 size: 19 residues. V was cut by 7 bases and J by 3 bases, with 29 bases left in between. CDR3 DNA: TGTGCCAGCACCTCCCCCCGATTACTTGGTCCCGATGGGACAGATACGCAGTATTTT. It codes for CASTSPRLLGPDGTDTQYF.

This clonotype appeared once. The chain couples TRBV28 to TRBJ2-5; TRBD1 matches at 7 bases. Germline-derived CDR1 and CDR2 are MDHEN and SYDVKM. V was clipped by 3 bases and J by 5 bases; unmatched bases: 15. The CDR3 spans 17 residues. CDR3 in amino acids: CASSLGDRGLLGETQYF. The CDR3, as DNA: TGTGCCAGCAGTTTGGGGGACAGAGGGCTCTTGGGGGAGACCCAGTACTTC.

This clonotype has just a few counts. CDR3 sequence reads: CASSEAEYEQYF. The CDR3 DNA follows: TGTGCCAGCAGTGAAGCTGAGTACGAGCAGTACTTC. V and J are TRBV2 and TRBJ2-7; unclear D gene. This CDR3 is 12 amino acids long. Deletions cut 0 bases from V and 4 bases from J, with 4 bases between. Germline V CDR1 and CDR2: SNHLY, FYNNEI.

The chain couples TRBV20-1 to TRBJ1-4, with no clear D. CDR1 is DFQATT, CDR2 SNEGSKA, per germline (reference sequence). Trimming took 1 base from V and 4 from J, leaving 7 bases between them. The CDR3 runs 13 residues. The CDR3 nucleotides are TGCAGTGCTAGAGGCAGCCTTAATGAAAAACTGTTTTTT. Its translation: CSARGSLNEKLFF.

This clonotype was seen repeatedly, ten times or more. The chain employs TRBV7-6 and TRBJ2-3; TRBD2 aligns across 7 bases. V lost 3 bases to trimming and J lost 2 bases; unmatched junction nucleotides: 5. The CDR3 consists of 15 residues. In germline, CDR1 is SGHVS, CDR2 FNYEAQ. The CDR3 nucleotides read TGTGCCAGCAGCTTTGGGGGAGGGAACACAGATACGCAGTATTTT. Translated: CASSFGGGNTDTQYF.

Comment on this clonotype: Germline is not matched at one junction end, which may reflect a read error. The chain uses TRBV12-3 or TRBV12-4 and TRBJ1-6; 7 nucleotides match TRBD1. CDR3 length: 16 amino acids. The CDR3, as DNA: TGTGCCAGCAGACCCCGACAGGGATCGAGCAATTCACCCCCCCACTTT. The encoded protein is CASRPRQGSSNSPPHF.

This chain links TRBV12-3 or TRBV12-4 with TRBJ1-4, with a tentative D call TRBD1 (5 bases). CDR3 length: 13 residues. The V gene lost 8 bases and the J gene lost 7 bases, with 14 bases spanning the gap. The CDR3 DNA sequence: TGTGCCAGCTCTTGGACTCAGGGTGAAAAACTGTTTTTT. Its translation: CASSWTQGEKLFF.

The genes are TRBV20-1 and TRBJ2-7; D may be TRBD2 (6 bases). The length of the CDR3 is 17 residues. The germline V gene encodes CDR1 DFQATT and CDR2 SNEGSKA (reference sequence). Trimming took off 1 base at V and 3 bases at J, with 22 bases between the two ends. CDR3 region: CSARASGKGGPGYEQYF. CDR3 bases: TGCAGTGCTAGAGCGTCAGGGAAAGGAGGGCCTGGCTACGAGCAGTACTTC.